This TCR beta chain was found in a study of blood T cell repertoires in COVID-19. Germline V CDR1 and CDR2: SGHNT, YENEEA. The CDR3 is made up of 15 amino acids. V trimming: 0 bases; J trimming: 5 bases; junction bases outside the gene matches: 5. The table came from immunoSEQ multiplex PCR; TCRdb's copy has only in-frame clones and leaves some out. The table shows around 68,000 clones, with over 75% occurring only once. Sequencing was done on a sample of peripheral blood. The receptor was isolated from an older man with acute or convalescent COVID-19. The chain is built from TRBV11-3 and TRBJ1-1; 8 bases are a match to TRBD1. CDR3 in amino acids: CASSLDPGGWTEAFF. The DNA of the CDR3 is TGTGCCAGCAGCTTAGATCCAGGGGGCTGGACTGAAGCTTTCTTT. The variable domain in full, completed from reference TRBV11-3 and TRBJ1-1, reads EAGVVQSPRYKIIEKKQPVAFWCNPISGHNTLYWYLQNLGQGPELLIRYENEEAVDDSQLPKDRFSAERLKGVDSTLKIQPAELGDSAVYLCASSLDPGGWTEAFFGQGTRLTVV.